This TCR beta chain was sequenced in a study of T cell repertoires and HLA-DP antigens. With regard to this clone: What it binds is not known.

Germline CDR1 and CDR2: MNHNS and SASEGT. The V gene end was trimmed by 5 bases and the J gene end by 7 bases; junction bases not matched to a gene: 3. This CDR3 comprises 12 residues. TCRdb's table, derived via immunoSEQ multiplex PCR, lists solely in-frame clones and lacks some. The data show approximately 86,000 clones, around nine tenths seen once. The sequenced material came from CD4+ T cells from PBMCs. This receptor was obtained from a man between 50 and 59 years old in good health and CMV-seronegative. This rearrangement joins TRBV6-1 to TRBJ1-2; 8 bases agree with TRBD1. The CDR3 nucleotides are TGTGCCAGCAGTTCAGGGGGCGCTGGCTACACCTTC. Translation: CASSSGGAGYTF.